One and the same sample provided the 24 T cell receptor beta chains below, sequenced in a study of cytomegalovirus exposure and HLA in healthy donors. Primers included in the PCR were 60 Vbeta and 13 Jbeta primers. The repertoire was sequenced with immunoSEQ multiplex PCR; TCRdb's copy has only in-frame clones and lacks some. The sample has roughly 180,000 clones, 80% to 90% seen once. Specimen: PBMCs. Source of these receptors: a man younger than 35 in good health and CMV-seropositive.

The CDR3 reads CASGADSLYYGYTF. CDR3 coding DNA: TGTGCTAGTGGTGCCGACAGCCTTTACTATGGCTACACCTTC. The chain joins TRBV12-5 to TRBJ1-2; TRBD1 is a possible D gene (5 bases). The V end lost 5 bases, the J end lost 3 bases, and 13 bases lay between the germline ends. The CDR3 totals 14 residues. The germline CDR1 and CDR2 sequences are LGHNT and FRNRAP.

The chain carries TRBV6-5 and TRBJ2-7; 8 bases line up with TRBD1. The germline gives CDR1 MNHEY, CDR2 SVGAGI. The CDR3 runs to 15 residues. The V gene end was trimmed by 0 bases and the J gene end by 5 bases; junction bases not matched to a gene: 6. The CDR3, as DNA: TGTGCCAGCAGTTACTCGCAGGGGGCGCGGGACGAGCAGTACTTC. Its translation: CASSYSQGARDEQYF.

J is TRBJ1-4 and V is TRBV7-9; possibly TRBD1 for D (5 bases). This CDR3 is 12 amino acids long. Per the germline V gene, CDR1 is SEHNR and CDR2 is FQNEAQ (reference sequence). With 8 bases removed from V and 11 bases from J, the gap between germline ends came to 15 bases. CDR3 residues: CASGTGTRKLFF. CDR3 DNA sequence: TGTGCCAGCGGCACCGGGACTAGGAAACTGTTTTTT.

The rearrangement uses TRBV21-1 and TRBJ2-7; TRBD1, the table's D call, lacks a check against the DNA. TRBV21-1 is a recognized pseudogene. CDR3 length: 18 amino acids. CDR3 bases: TGTGCCAGCAGCATTGGGTTTACTGTTGGACAGGGGCTCTACGAGCAGTACTTC. It yields the protein CASSIGFTVGQGLYEQYF.

This CDR3 reads CASSLVSHGGQFF. The CDR3, as DNA: TGTGCCAGCAGTTTAGTCAGCCACGGGGGGCAGTTCTTC. The V and J genes are TRBV27 and TRBJ2-1; weak D call: TRBD2 (6 bases). The CDR3 totals 13 residues. Trimming removed 2 bases from V and 12 bases from J, with 14 bases in between. CDR1 MNHEY and CDR2 SMNVEV come from the germline V gene (reference sequence).

The chain has TRBV6-1 and TRBJ2-3; 8 positions match TRBD1. The CDR3 has 14 residues. The V gene's germline CDR1 is MNHNS and CDR2 SASEGT. The ends lost 10 bases at V and 1 base at J; junction bases unmatched: 7. CDR3 sequence: CATIRGLGTDTQYF. The CDR3 DNA reads TGTGCCACCATCAGGGGGCTCGGCACAGATACGCAGTATTTT.

This clone appeared a single time. The genes are TRBV25-1 and TRBJ1-2; D not certain. V was cut by 4 bases and J by 5 bases, with 8 bases left in between. The CDR3 totals 12 residues. Germline CDR1 is MGHDK and CDR2 is SYGVNS. The CDR3 loop is CASSARGYGYTF. CDR3 DNA sequence: TGTGCCAGCAGTGCGAGAGGTTATGGCTACACCTTC.

CDR3 bases: TGTGCCTGGAGACCAGGGCGGTATGGCTACACCTTC. Translating it yields CAWRPGRYGYTF. The J gene is TRBJ1-2, the V gene TRBV30, with a possible D match to TRBD1 (5 bases). V was cut by 3 bases and J by 5 bases, with 10 bases left in between. CDR1 GTSNPN and CDR2 SVGIG come from the germline V gene (reference sequence). The CDR3 is 12 amino acids.

The chain is built from TRBV7-9 and TRBJ2-5; TRBD2 agrees at 8 bases. Trimming at V came to 5 bases and at J to 4 bases, leaving 15 bases not matched to a gene. CDR3 length: 17 residues. Germline-derived CDR1 and CDR2 are SEHNR and FQNEAQ (reference sequence). The DNA of the CDR3 is TGTGCCAGCAGCCCCCTGGAGGGCGGCGGGGGGAGAGAGACCCAGTACTTC. It encodes CASSPLEGGGGRETQYF.

In its sample, this clone was seen once. CDR3 coding DNA: TGCGCCAGCAGCTACCCGGGACAGGGGGTCCATGAGCAGTTCTTC. It encodes CASSYPGQGVHEQFF. This sequence joins TRBV5-1 and TRBJ2-1; TRBD1 matches 11 bases. V trimming: 3 bases; J trimming: 8 bases; junction bases outside the gene matches: 7. The CDR3 has 15 amino acids. In germline, CDR1 is SGHRS, CDR2 YFSETQ.

This chain connects TRBV7-2 to TRBJ1-2; no firm D call. Germline CDR1 is SGHTA and CDR2 is FQGNSA. This CDR3 contains 13 residues. V was pared by 3 bases and J by 8 bases, with 13 bases between. The CDR3, as DNA: TGTGCCAGCAGCTTGATGATGACAAGAGGCTACACCTTC. Protein: CASSLMMTRGYTF.

This clone has just one count. The chain uses TRBV29-1 and TRBJ2-7; 9 bases match TRBD1. This CDR3 contains 13 residues. CDR1 and CDR2 (germline): SQVTM, ANQGSEA. With 7 bases clipped from V and 3 bases from J, the junction kept 7 bases outside the gene matches. For the CDR3, the DNA is TGCAGCGCCGAAGAGGGACAGGGCTACGAGCAGTACTTC. Its translation: CSAEEGQGYEQYF.

The chain recombines TRBV30 with TRBJ2-5, with D possibly TRBD2 on 5 matching bases. This CDR3 contains 14 residues. Per the germline V gene, CDR1 is GTSNPN and CDR2 is SVGIG (reference sequence). V was trimmed by 0 bases and J by 4 bases, leaving 12 bases between them. The CDR3 sequence is CAWSVRGAPETQYF. The CDR3 region has the DNA TGTGCCTGGAGTGTACGGGGAGCCCCAGAGACCCAGTACTTC.

There are a few counts of this clone. This rearrangement joins TRBV6-6 to TRBJ2-1; TRBD1 aligns across 8 bases. The CDR3 has 16 residues. V was pared by 4 bases and J by 3 bases, with 8 bases of the junction left unmatched. Germline CDR1 and CDR2: MNHNY and SVGAGI (reference sequence). CDR3 nucleotides: TGTGCCAGCAGTTCCCGCGGACAGGGAGACTACAATGAGCAGTTCTTC. It is translated as CASSSRGQGDYNEQFF.

The chain has TRBV6-5 and TRBJ2-7; maybe TRBD2 (7 bases). V shed 6 bases and J shed 1 base, with 16 bases lying between them. The CDR3 has 15 amino acids. Germline lookup yields CDR1 MNHEY and CDR2 SVGAGI. The CDR3: CASSEGGTISYEQYF. For the CDR3, the DNA is TGTGCCAGCAGCGAGGGAGGGACAATTTCCTACGAGCAGTACTTC.

The V and J genes are TRBV27 and TRBJ2-7; TRBD2 is a possible D gene (7 bases). CDR3 length: 17 residues. Trimming removed 5 bases from V and 5 bases from J, with 25 bases in between. The V gene's germline CDR1 is MNHEY and CDR2 SMNVEV (reference sequence). Here the CDR3 DNA reads TGTGCCAGCAGTCGTGGGGGGCGGGGGCCAAATGTAGACGAGCAGTACTTC. Protein sequence: CASSRGGRGPNVDEQYF.

In its sample, this clone was seen once. The gene calls are TRBV30 and TRBJ2-3; 8 bases are shared with TRBD2. The CDR3 has 15 amino acids. V shed 1 base and J 2 bases; nucleotides not matched to a gene: 5. CDR1 and CDR2 from the germline V gene are GTSNPN and SVGIG (reference sequence). The CDR3 nucleotides read TGTGCCTGGAGTGGGAGAGCGGGGGCCACAGATACGCAGTATTTT. This translates into CAWSGRAGATDTQYF.

Concerning this clone itself: Germline is not matched at one junction end, which may reflect a read error. The chain combines TRBV5-1 with TRBJ2-7, with D tentatively TRBD1 (6 bases). The CDR3 totals 13 residues. The germline gives CDR1 SGHRS, CDR2 YFSETQ. The CDR3 DNA reads as TGCGCCAGCAGCTTGGGGGACAACTACGGGCAGTACTTC. This translates into CASSLGDNYGQYF. Full variable domain (missing parts from reference TRBV5-1 and TRBJ2-7): KAGVTQTPRYLIKTRGQQVTLSCSPISGHRSVSWYQQTPGQGLQFLFEYFSETQRNKGNFPGRFSGRQFSNSRSEMNVSTLELGDSALYLCASSLGDNYGQYFGPGTRLTVT.

The V call is TRBV7-2, the J call TRBJ2-1, with 9 positions matching TRBD1. V lost 0 bases, J lost 6 bases, and 3 bases stayed unmatched. This CDR3 has 15 amino acids. CDR1 and CDR2 from the germline V gene are SGHTA and FQGNSA. The CDR3 loop is CASSLAGTGSNEQFF. For the CDR3, the DNA is TGTGCCAGCAGCTTAGCCGGGACAGGGAGCAATGAGCAGTTCTTC.

The genes are TRBV21-1 and TRBJ2-7; TRBD1, as called in the table, went unchecked against the DNA. TRBV21-1 is assigned pseudogene status. The CDR3 is 13 residues long. Here the CDR3 DNA reads TGTGCCAGCAGCAAATGCCGGGACAGGGACACGTACTTC. Amino acid sequence: CASSKCRDRDTYF.

This chain joins TRBV19 and TRBJ2-5; TRBD2 aligns across 8 bases. The CDR3 sequence is 14 residues long. Germline CDR1 is LNHDA and CDR2 is SQIVND (reference sequence). J was trimmed by 5 bases and V by 6 bases; bases with no gene match: 8. CDR3 sequence reads: CASRRGTSLETQYF. DNA of the CDR3: TGTGCCAGTAGGAGGGGGACTAGTCTGGAGACCCAGTACTTC.

This rearrangement joins TRBV7-6 to TRBJ2-1, with D unclear. V lost 5 bases to trimming and J lost 0 bases, with 11 bases between them. The CDR3 is 15 amino acids. Germline loops: CDR1 SGHVS, CDR2 FNYEAQ. The CDR3 here is CASSETPLSYNEQFF. The CDR3 nucleotides are TGTGCCAGCAGCGAGACACCCCTCTCCTACAATGAGCAGTTCTTC.

The V call is TRBV7-9, the J call TRBJ2-1, with 7 bases fitting TRBD1. CDR3 length: 15 amino acids. Trimming took 4 bases from V and 0 from J; bases not matched to a gene: 3. Germline V lookup: CDR1 SEHNR, CDR2 FQNEAQ (reference sequence). CDR3 region: CASSSGGSSYNEQFF. The CDR3 bases are TGTGCCAGCAGCTCAGGGGGTAGCTCCTACAATGAGCAGTTCTTC.

The CDR3 bases are TGTGCCAGCAGCCCTAACTCTGGGGGGTCGAACACTGAAGCTTTCTTT. Protein product: CASSPNSGGSNTEAFF. J is TRBJ1-1 and V is TRBV7-9, with TRBD1 as a possible D gene (5 bases). V lost 5 bases and J 1 base, leaving 17 bases between the germline ends. Germline CDR1 SEHNR, CDR2 FQNEAQ (reference sequence). This CDR3 spans 16 amino acids.